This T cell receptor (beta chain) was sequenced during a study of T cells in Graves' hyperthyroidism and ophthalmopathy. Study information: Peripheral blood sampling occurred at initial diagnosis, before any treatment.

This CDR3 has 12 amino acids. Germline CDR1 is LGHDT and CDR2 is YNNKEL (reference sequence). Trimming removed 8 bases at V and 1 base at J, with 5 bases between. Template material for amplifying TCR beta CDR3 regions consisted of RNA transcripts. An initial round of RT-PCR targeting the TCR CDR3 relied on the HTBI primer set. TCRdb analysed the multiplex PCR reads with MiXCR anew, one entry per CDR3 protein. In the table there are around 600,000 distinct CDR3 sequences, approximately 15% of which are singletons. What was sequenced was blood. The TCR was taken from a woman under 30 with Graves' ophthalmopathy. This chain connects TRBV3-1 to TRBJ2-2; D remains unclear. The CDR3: CASHENTGELFF. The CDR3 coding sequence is TGTGCCAGCCACGAGAACACCGGGGAGCTGTTTTTT.